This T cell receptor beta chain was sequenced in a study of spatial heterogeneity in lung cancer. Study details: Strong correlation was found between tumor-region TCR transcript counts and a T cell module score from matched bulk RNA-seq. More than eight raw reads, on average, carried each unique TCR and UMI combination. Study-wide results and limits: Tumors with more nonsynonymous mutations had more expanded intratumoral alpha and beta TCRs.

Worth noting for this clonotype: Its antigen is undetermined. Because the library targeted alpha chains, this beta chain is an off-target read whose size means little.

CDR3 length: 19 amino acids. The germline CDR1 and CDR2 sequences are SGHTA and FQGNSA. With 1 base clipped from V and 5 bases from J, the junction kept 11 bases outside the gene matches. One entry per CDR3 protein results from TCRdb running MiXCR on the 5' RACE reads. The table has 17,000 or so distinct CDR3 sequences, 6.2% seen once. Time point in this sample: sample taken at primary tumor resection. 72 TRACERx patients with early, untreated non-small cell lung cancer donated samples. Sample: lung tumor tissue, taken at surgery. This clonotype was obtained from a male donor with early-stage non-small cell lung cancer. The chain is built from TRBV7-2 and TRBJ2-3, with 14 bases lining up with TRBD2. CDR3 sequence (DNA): TGTGCCAGCAGCTTAGAGCCCCAAAGCGGGACTAGCGGGGGAGATACGCAGTATTTT. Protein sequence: CASSLEPQSGTSGGDTQYF.